This T cell receptor beta chain was recovered during a study of blood T cell repertoires in COVID-19. Generated by immunoSEQ multiplex PCR, the TCRdb table keeps only in-frame clones and is missing some. The table records around 450,000 clones, roughly 90% of them present only once. The V gene's germline CDR1 is SQVTM and CDR2 ANQGSEA. The V end lost 4 bases, the J end lost 9 bases, and 13 bases lay between the germline ends. This CDR3 contains 12 residues. The TCR was taken from a young woman who had recovered from COVID-19. The chain joins TRBV29-1 to TRBJ2-1, with D possibly being TRBD2 (6 bases). The sample comprised PBMCs or T cells enriched from blood (not recorded which). The DNA of the CDR3 is TGCAGCGTTGCAAACGGGGGAGGTGAGCAGTTCTTC. Encoded protein: CSVANGGGEQFF.